The rows below give T cell receptor beta chains drawn from one sample of a study of shared clonotypes between healthy human individuals. Clones were sequenced by immunoSEQ multiplex PCR, and TCRdb holds only the in-frame ones, with some missing. In the table there are approximately 2,000,000 clones, approximately 92% of which are singletons. Input material: naive CD8+ T cells from PBMCs. These receptors all come from a man younger than 35 in good health. Some clones in this sample may be carry-over from other donors' samples. The CDR3 runs from the conserved cysteine through the conserved F or W. The order of the fields is CDR3 DNA, CDR3 protein, J gene, clone size, CDR3 length, V gene, D gene. A D gene is named only where the DNA matches it firmly. Expanded clones get a size class; other rows say once, few or many, or leave the size out.

TGTGCCAGCAGTCCGCTCGGGGGAACTGAAGCTTTCTTT CASSPLGGTEAFF TRBJ1-1 . 13 TRBV27 .
TGTGCCAGCAGCGTAGTTCCGAACGGGAGGGCCTACACAGATACGCAGTATTTT CASSVVPNGRAYTDTQYF TRBJ2-3 . 18 TRBV9 TRBD2
TGTGCCAGCAGCGTATTTGATACAGAGGAGCGGCCTAACTATGGCTACACCTTC CASSVFDTEERPNYGYTF TRBJ1-2 . 18 TRBV9 .
TGTGCCAGCAGCGCCCGGACCGGGACCGGAGAGTCCTATGGCTACACCTTC CASSARTGTGESYGYTF TRBJ1-2 . 17 TRBV9 .
TGTGCCAGCAGCTCGGACGGCGCGTGGACCCAGTACTTC CASSSDGAWTQYF TRBJ2-5 . 13 TRBV5-4 .
TGTGCCAGCAGTGCCCCAGGGGAAAAACTGTTTTTT CASSAPGEKLFF TRBJ1-4 . 12 TRBV25-1 .
TGCGCCAGCAGCTTGAACAGGGGGTACGAGCAGTACTTC CASSLNRGYEQYF TRBJ2-7 . 13 TRBV5-1 TRBD1
TGTGCCAGCAACCAGGGCCTAGCGGAGCAGTTCTTC CASNQGLAEQFF TRBJ2-1 . 12 TRBV7-9 .
TGCAGCGTTGCAATAGCGGGGAAGGGAAACATTCAGTACTTC CSVAIAGKGNIQYF TRBJ2-4 . 14 TRBV29-1 TRBD2
TGTGCCAGCAGCTTACGCCCTAGCGGAGTATACGAGCAGTACTTC CASSLRPSGVYEQYF TRBJ2-7 . 15 TRBV7-3 TRBD2
TGCGCCAGCAGCTTGGGTGAAGCCATCCAAGAGACCCAGTACTTC CASSLGEAIQETQYF TRBJ2-5 . 15 TRBV5-1 .
TGTGCCAGCAGTTTAGGACGCCAATACTCCTACGAGCAGTACTTC CASSLGRQYSYEQYF TRBJ2-7 . 15 TRBV27 .
TGTGCCACCAGCGGTTCGACAGGGCGCAATCAGCCCCAGCATTTT CATSGSTGRNQPQHF TRBJ1-5 . 15 TRBV15 TRBD1
TGTGCCAGCAGCGTAGGTGGGGGTACCTACGAGCAGTACTTC CASSVGGGTYEQYF TRBJ2-7 . 14 TRBV9 .
TGTGCCAGCAGTTTAGGTTTGCACCCGGTCAATGAGCAGTTCTTC CASSLGLHPVNEQFF TRBJ2-1 once 15 TRBV27 .
TGTGCCAGCAGCCCCCAAGGACAGGAGATCACAGATACGCAGTATTTT CASSPQGQEITDTQYF TRBJ2-3 . 16 TRBV6-6 TRBD1
TGTGCCAGCAGCCTATTAACCCACTGGGGGGACACTGAAGCTTTCTTT CASSLLTHWGDTEAFF TRBJ1-1 . 16 TRBV7-6 .
TGTGCCTGGAGTTTTAATCGGTTTCTCGGTACACCGCAGCAAACAGGGCAGAACACTGAAGCTTTCTTT CAWSFNRFLGTPQQTGQNTEAFF TRBJ1-1 . 23 TRBV30 .
TGTGCCAGCAGTCCTCCGGACAGGAGGAACACTGAAGCTTTCTTT CASSPPDRRNTEAFF TRBJ1-1 . 15 TRBV6-6 TRBD1